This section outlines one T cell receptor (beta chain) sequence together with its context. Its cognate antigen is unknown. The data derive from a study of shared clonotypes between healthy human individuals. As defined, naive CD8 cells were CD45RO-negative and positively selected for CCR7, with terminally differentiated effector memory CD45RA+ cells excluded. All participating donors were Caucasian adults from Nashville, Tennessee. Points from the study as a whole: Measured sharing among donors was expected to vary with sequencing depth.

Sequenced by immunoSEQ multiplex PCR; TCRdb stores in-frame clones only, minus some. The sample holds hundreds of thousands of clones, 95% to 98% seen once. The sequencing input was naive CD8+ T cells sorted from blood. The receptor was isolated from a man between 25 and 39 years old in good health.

The DNA of the CDR3 is TGTGCCAGCAGCTCAACAGGGAGGTATGGCTACACCTTC. Translated: CASSSTGRYGYTF. The chain links TRBV7-9 to TRBJ1-2, with TRBD1 as a possible D gene (6 bases). Germline assignment: CDR1 SEHNR and CDR2 FQNEAQ (reference sequence). V lost 4 bases, J lost 5 bases, and 11 bases lay in between. This CDR3 contains 13 residues.